A single sample gave rise to the 21 T cell receptor beta chains below, sequenced in a study of blood T cell repertoires in COVID-19. The assay was immunoSEQ multiplex PCR, and TCRdb's table has in-frame clones only and misses some. The sample holds about 170,000 clones, around nine tenths seen once. Sequenced material: peripheral blood. The receptors here all came from a man aged 60-69 years with COVID-19, enrolled during active disease.

The V and J genes are TRBV14 and TRBJ1-1, with TRBD1 matching over 8 bases. The germline CDR1 and CDR2 sequences are SGHDN and FVKESK. J gave up 4 bases and V 3 bases, and 4 bases lay outside the gene matches. The CDR3 totals 14 residues. DNA for the CDR3: TGTGCCAGCAGCCACACAGGGGGGGGCACTGAAGCTTTCTTT. Protein product: CASSHTGGGTEAFF.

This sequence joins TRBV4-3 and TRBJ2-1; D is unresolved. This CDR3 is built from 15 residues. Germline V gene lookup returns CDR1 LGHNA and CDR2 YSLEER. V was clipped by 0 bases and J by 5 bases, with 11 bases between them. In DNA, the CDR3 is TGCGCCAGCAGCCAAGACGAGCTAACAGACAATGAGCAGTTCTTC. This sequence encodes CASSQDELTDNEQFF.

The chain combines TRBV28 with TRBJ1-5; TRBD1 agrees at 7 bases. The CDR3 has 13 amino acids. From germline, CDR1 is MDHEN and CDR2 SYDVKM. With 6 bases clipped from V and 6 bases from J, the junction kept 5 bases outside the gene matches. CDR3 amino acids: CASSSDRAQPQHF. The CDR3 region has the DNA TGTGCCAGCAGCTCTGACAGGGCTCAGCCCCAGCATTTT.

The chain carries TRBV5-1 and TRBJ2-5; 7 bases fit TRBD2. The CDR3 has 14 residues. Trimming cost V 5 bases and J 1 base; bases outside gene matches: 5. Germline assignment: CDR1 SGHRS and CDR2 YFSETQ. The CDR3: CASRRGTAQETQYF. The DNA for the CDR3 is TGCGCCAGCAGGCGGGGGACGGCCCAAGAGACCCAGTACTTC.

The rearrangement joins TRBV28 to TRBJ1-1, with D possibly being TRBD1 (6 bases). Germline V CDR1 and CDR2: MDHEN, SYDVKM. There are 15 residues in the CDR3. The germline V and J ends were trimmed by 8 bases and 1 base, with 17 bases remaining between them. The CDR3 DNA is TGTGCCAGCTACAGGGTTGCCCCACGGAACACTGAAGCTTTCTTT. Protein sequence: CASYRVAPRNTEAFF.

This clone was seen at least ten times. The rearrangement joins TRBV5-1 to TRBJ2-7; 7 positions match TRBD1. J gave up 2 bases and V 4 bases, and 3 bases lay outside the gene matches. The CDR3 covers 13 residues. Germline V lookup: CDR1 SGHRS, CDR2 YFSETQ. Here the CDR3 DNA reads TGCGCCAGCAGCAGGGACAGCGCCTACGAGCAGTACTTC. Protein product: CASSRDSAYEQYF.

The chain combines TRBV18 with TRBJ2-1, with D unresolved. Trimming removed 3 bases at V and 3 bases at J, with 12 bases between. Germline-derived CDR1 and CDR2 are KGHSH and LQKENI. The CDR3 is 15 residues long. The CDR3 region is CASSPPGKDYNEQFF. The CDR3 bases are TGTGCCAGCTCACCTCCAGGTAAGGACTACAATGAGCAGTTCTTC.

The V call is TRBV19, the J call TRBJ2-7; D may be TRBD1 (6 bases). Germline V gene lookup returns CDR1 LNHDA and CDR2 SQIVND (reference sequence). This CDR3 has 14 residues. V lost 4 bases, J lost 3 bases, and 13 bases lay in between. The CDR3 is CASSRGHQNYEQYF. As DNA, the CDR3 is TGTGCCAGTAGTAGGGGACATCAAAACTACGAGCAGTACTTC.

The chain carries TRBV29-1 and TRBJ2-1; D is unresolved. Looked up from germline, CDR1 is SQVTM and CDR2 is ANQGSEA. The CDR3 is 11 residues long. CDR3 in DNA: TGCAGTTCGTTCACAGCTTTTGATCAGTTCTTC. Its protein product is CSSFTAFDQFF.

The V call is TRBV7-9, the J call TRBJ2-4; 9 bases are a match to TRBD1. J was trimmed by 5 bases and V by 5 bases; bases with no gene match: 10. The CDR3 covers 16 residues. Germline CDR1 reads SEHNR; CDR2 reads FQNEAQ (reference sequence). CDR3 DNA: TGTGCCAGCAGCCGAACCGGGACAGGGCTGCAAAACATTCAGTACTTC. This sequence encodes CASSRTGTGLQNIQYF.

The V call is TRBV6-5, the J call TRBJ2-1; 12 positions agree with TRBD2. Trimming took 4 bases from V and 7 from J; bases not matched to a gene: 5. This CDR3 is built from 15 residues. CDR1 is MNHEY and CDR2 is SVGAGI in the germline V gene. The chain's CDR3 is CASSSLAGGRNEQFF. CDR3 DNA: TGTGCCAGCAGTTCGCTAGCGGGGGGGCGGAATGAGCAGTTCTTC.

The chain recombines TRBV7-8 with TRBJ2-1, with 14 bases lining up with TRBD2. V was pared by 4 bases and J by 1 base, with 9 bases of the junction left unmatched. This CDR3 contains 19 residues. CDR1 and CDR2 from the germline V gene are SGHVS and FQNEAQ. The CDR3 here is CASSYGTSGSYVSYNEQFF. CDR3 sequence (DNA): TGTGCCAGCAGCTACGGGACTAGCGGGAGTTATGTATCCTACAATGAGCAGTTCTTC.

The chain carries TRBV5-1 and TRBJ1-1, with TRBD1 as a possible D gene (5 bases). This CDR3 is 15 amino acids long. The V gene lost 2 bases and the J gene lost 5 bases, with 16 bases spanning the gap. Per the germline V gene, CDR1 is SGHRS and CDR2 is YFSETQ. The CDR3 is CASSFGSGAMTEAFF. The CDR3 DNA reads TGCGCCAGCAGCTTCGGTTCTGGGGCTATGACTGAAGCTTTCTTT.

The genes are TRBV12-3 or TRBV12-4 and TRBJ1-2; D not resolved. This CDR3 has 13 residues. V lost 7 bases and J 7 bases, leaving 16 bases between the germline ends. In DNA, the CDR3 is TGTGCCAGCACCCACCGGTCCCCGGGTGGCTACACCTTC. The encoded protein is CASTHRSPGGYTF.

The gene calls are TRBV19 and TRBJ1-6; TRBD1 is a possible D gene (5 bases). Germline V gene lookup returns CDR1 LNHDA and CDR2 SQIVND (reference sequence). This CDR3 has 13 amino acids. Deletions cut 5 bases from V and 7 bases from J, with 9 bases between. CDR3 in DNA: TGTGCCAGTAGTGAGTCAGGGAATTCACCCCTCCACTTT. This translates into CASSESGNSPLHF.

This chain joins TRBV29-1 and TRBJ2-7, with D perhaps TRBD2 (6 bases). V was pared by 5 bases and J by 6 bases, with 14 bases between. The V gene's germline CDR1 is SQVTM and CDR2 ANQGSEA. The CDR3 is 12 amino acids. The CDR3 sequence: CSVKRGSGEQYF. As DNA, the CDR3 is TGCAGCGTTAAACGGGGGAGCGGCGAGCAGTACTTC.

This clone was counted only a few times. The chain employs TRBV15 and TRBJ2-7; D possibly corresponds to TRBD2 (6 bases). Germline-derived CDR1 and CDR2 are LNHNV and YYDKDF (reference sequence). The CDR3 is 15 residues long. Between the trimmed V and J ends, which lost 0 bases and 5 bases, there was a span of 14 bases. In DNA, the CDR3 is TGTGCCACCAGCAGAGATGGGGGGAGGCGCGACGAGCAGTACTTC. This sequence encodes CATSRDGGRRDEQYF.

The rearrangement joins TRBV7-2 to TRBJ1-5; D may be TRBD1 (5 bases). The V end was cut by 4 bases, the J end by 7 bases, with 11 bases between. The CDR3 runs 13 residues. The germline V gene encodes CDR1 SGHTA and CDR2 FQGNSA. The chain's CDR3 is CASSSTEFQPQHF. Written as DNA, the CDR3 is TGTGCCAGCAGCTCGACAGAATTCCAGCCCCAGCATTTT.

This chain connects TRBV6-2 or TRBV6-3 to TRBJ2-3; 8 nucleotides line up with TRBD1. From germline, CDR1 is MNHEY and CDR2 SVGEGT. The CDR3 consists of 19 residues. J lost 1 base, V lost 2 bases, and 14 bases had no gene match. CDR3 in amino acids: CASSYIRDRRPPGTDTQYF. The DNA of the CDR3 is TGTGCCAGCAGTTACATCAGGGACAGGAGGCCCCCAGGCACAGATACGCAGTATTTT.

The CDR3 bases are TGTGCCAGCAGGCAATATTCCGGGACAGAAGATTATGGCTACACCTTC. Its protein product is CASRQYSGTEDYGYTF. J is TRBJ1-2 and V is TRBV3-1 (or the pseudogene TRBV3-2), with TRBD1 identical over 7 bases. The CDR3 is made up of 16 amino acids. Germline V gene data show CDR1 as LGHDT and CDR2 as YNNKEL (reference sequence). V shed 6 bases and J 5 bases; nucleotides not matched to a gene: 15.

The rearrangement joins TRBV7-2 to TRBJ1-2, with 9 nucleotides matching TRBD1. After removal of 4 bases from V and 2 bases from J, the junction contained 8 bases not matched to a gene. The CDR3 is made up of 16 amino acids. CDR1 and CDR2 from the germline V gene are SGHTA and FQGNSA. In DNA form, the CDR3 reads TGTGCCAGCAGCTCGGGATCCGGGACAGGGAACTATGGCTACACCTTC. This codes for CASSSGSGTGNYGYTF.